One sample yielded the 21 T cell receptor beta chains listed below, sequenced in a study of CD8 T cells in Susac syndrome. It was with random hexamers that 0.5 to 1 ug RNA was reverse transcribed. TCRdb reprocessed the immunoSEQ multiplex PCR reads via MiXCR and lists one record per CDR3 protein. In the table there are approximately 79,000 distinct CDR3 sequences, under 95% of which are singletons. The specimen sequenced was CD8+ T cells from PBMCs. All receptors come from a human donor with Susac syndrome.

The CDR3 sequence: CASSVANQGVYEQYF. DNA of the CDR3: TGTGCCAGCAGCGTAGCAAATCAGGGGGTCTACGAGCAGTACTTC. The V call is TRBV9, the J call TRBJ2-7, with TRBD1 matching over 7 bases. Germline lookup yields CDR1 SGDLS and CDR2 YYNGEE. V trimming: 0 bases; J trimming: 3 bases; junction bases outside the gene matches: 6. The CDR3 runs to 15 residues.

With respect to this clonotype: At one boundary the junction diverges from the germline segment, which might be a read error. The genes are TRBV7-7 and TRBJ2-5, with D possibly being TRBD2 (6 bases). Germline loops: CDR1 SSHAT, CDR2 FNYEAQ (reference sequence). The CDR3 has 15 residues. The chain's CDR3 is CASSLDPGTLETQYF. Written as DNA, the CDR3 is TGTGCTAGCAGCTTAGATCCCGGGACTTTGGAGACCCAGTACTTC.

The gene calls are TRBV29-1 and TRBJ2-5; 14 positions agree with TRBD2. The CDR3 spans 14 residues. Germline lookup yields CDR1 SQVTM and CDR2 ANQGSEA. V was clipped by 3 bases and J by 4 bases; unmatched bases: 1. As DNA, the CDR3 is TGCAGCGTTGAGACTAGCGGGGGGGGAGAGACCCAGTACTTC. It is translated as CSVETSGGGETQYF.

On this clonotype itself: This is likely a read error, given that the CDR3 carries no conserved phenylalanine or tryptophan at its end. The DNA is omitted, as the CDR3 cannot be located on it reliably, and the CDR3 follows TCRdb's listing. The V gene is TRBV9, the J gene TRBJ2-1; the table's D gene call, TRBD1, was not cross checked with the DNA. Germline CDR1 is SGDLS and CDR2 is YYNGEE. The CDR3 is made up of 13 amino acids, end residues included. This CDR3 reads CASSASPGTPGSV.

The V and J genes are TRBV7-2 and TRBJ2-1; no firm D call. From germline, CDR1 is SGHTA and CDR2 FQGNSA. This CDR3 is built from 15 residues. Trimming took off 1 base at V and 6 bases at J, with 13 bases between the two ends. The CDR3: CASSLDLRRFNEQFF. CDR3 DNA sequence: TGTGCCAGCAGCTTAGATTTACGCCGATTCAATGAGCAGTTCTTC.

The genes are TRBV5-1 and TRBJ2-2; 7 bases are shared with TRBD2. Germline CDR1 reads SGHRS; CDR2 reads YFSETQ. The CDR3 length is 17 residues. After removal of 0 bases from V and 4 bases from J, the junction contained 9 bases not matched to a gene. The CDR3 DNA reads TGCGCCAGCAGCTTGGCCGGGCTAGCGGCTACCACCGGGGAGCTGTTTTTT. This encodes CASSLAGLAATTGELFF. The complete variable domain, with remaining parts taken from reference TRBV5-1 and TRBJ2-2, reads KAGVTQTPRYLIKTRGQQVTLSCSPISGHRSVSWYQQTPGQGLQFLFEYFSETQRNKGNFPGRFSGRQFSNSRSEMNVSTLELGDSALYLCASSLAGLAATTGELFFGEGSRLTVL.

This chain joins TRBV19 and TRBJ2-5, with a weak D call TRBD1 (6 bases). The germline V gene has CDR1 LNHDA and CDR2 SQIVND (reference sequence). The length of the CDR3 is 13 residues. The V end lost 3 bases, the J end lost 3 bases, and 8 bases lay between the germline ends. The CDR3 region has the DNA TGTGCCAGTAGTATCTCAGGGGAAGAGACCCAGTACTTC. Translating it yields CASSISGEETQYF.

This clonotype was seen more than once but under ten times. The chain is built from TRBV3-1 and TRBJ2-7, with TRBD1 identical over 7 bases. The junction had 10 bases not matched to a gene; V was cut back by 3 bases and J by 5 bases. CDR1 is LGHDT, CDR2 YNNKEL, per germline (reference sequence). This CDR3 is 15 amino acids long. CDR3 nucleotide sequence: TGTGCCAGCAGCCACAATCCGGGACAGAAGAACGAGCAGTACTTC. It translates to CASSHNPGQKNEQYF.

V usage is TRBV20-1 and J usage is TRBJ2-2; 10 positions match TRBD2. The CDR3 has 17 residues. V shed 1 base, J shed 3 bases, and the junction held 8 bases outside the gene matches. CDR1 is DFQATT, CDR2 SNEGSKA, per germline (reference sequence). CDR3 sequence: CSARGLAGEGHTGELFF. CDR3 DNA: TGCAGTGCTAGAGGCCTAGCGGGAGAGGGGCACACCGGGGAGCTGTTTTTT.

The V call is TRBV5-4, the J call TRBJ1-1; D remains ambiguous. Trimming removed 6 bases at V and 4 bases at J, with 22 bases between. Germline assignment: CDR1 SGHNT and CDR2 YYREEE (reference sequence). The CDR3 contains 16 residues. CDR3 nucleotide sequence: TGTGCCAGCACCCAACCCTTGGTCGTCGGGGTCACTGAAGCTTTCTTT. The encoded protein is CASTQPLVVGVTEAFF.

This rearrangement joins TRBV6-2 or TRBV6-3 to TRBJ1-5; D may be TRBD1 (5 bases). V shed 0 bases and J shed 7 bases, with 10 bases lying between them. This CDR3 spans 14 amino acids. From germline, CDR1 is MNHEY and CDR2 SVGEGT. This chain's CDR3 is CASSYSPGGQPQHF. The DNA of the CDR3 is TGTGCCAGCAGTTACTCGCCGGGGGGGCAGCCCCAGCATTTT.

V is TRBV14 and J is TRBJ1-2, with 7 bases matching TRBD1. With V trimmed by 1 base and J by 8 bases, 4 bases remained unmatched. CDR3 length: 13 residues. CDR1 is SGHDN and CDR2 is FVKESK in the germline V gene. CDR3 in DNA: TGTGCCAGCAGCCAAGGACAGGGCCTGGGCTACACCTTC. Translating it yields CASSQGQGLGYTF.

The chain recombines TRBV14 with TRBJ2-5; D is possibly TRBD1 or TRBD2 (7 bases each). Trimming removed 2 bases at V and 5 bases at J, with 12 bases between. Germline CDR1 is SGHDN and CDR2 is FVKESK. This CDR3 comprises 14 residues. Here the CDR3 reads CASSQYRGGETQYF. CDR3 in DNA: TGTGCCAGCAGCCAATACAGGGGAGGGGAGACCCAGTACTTC.

This clonotype was detected a few times. The V call is TRBV2, the J call TRBJ1-1, with D perhaps matching TRBD1 (6 bases). The CDR3 consists of 16 residues. Germline assignment: CDR1 SNHLY and CDR2 FYNNEI. Trimming removed 2 bases from V and 6 bases from J, with 19 bases in between. The CDR3: CASSESRGADRSEAFF. The CDR3 DNA reads TGTGCCAGCAGTGAATCAAGGGGGGCTGATCGTTCTGAAGCTTTCTTT.

About this clonotype itself: One junction end does not reproduce the germline sequence, and a read error may be involved. This chain joins TRBV18 and TRBJ1-4; 10 bases agree with TRBD1. Looked up from germline, CDR1 is KGHSH and CDR2 is LQKENI. This CDR3 region has 14 residues. CDR3 coding DNA: TGTGCCAGCTCACCAGGACAGGGGGGCGAAAAACTGCTTTTT. It yields the protein CASSPGQGGEKLLF.

J is TRBJ2-7 and V is TRBV11-2; the D gene is possibly TRBD1 (6 bases). CDR1 and CDR2 (germline): SGHAT, FQNNGV. The ends were cut back, 5 bases at V and 5 bases at J, with 13 bases in the middle. The CDR3 is made up of 13 amino acids. This chain's CDR3 is CASSLNRDHEQYF. CDR3 sequence (DNA): TGTGCCAGCAGCCTCAACAGGGACCACGAGCAGTACTTC.

This chain uses TRBV11-2 with TRBJ2-2; D remains ambiguous. The V and J ends lost 0 bases and 5 bases respectively, with 13 bases between them. The CDR3 totals 16 residues. Looked up from germline, CDR1 is SGHAT and CDR2 is FQNNGV. CDR3 bases: TGTGCCAGCAGCTTAGAGATTGAAGGGTCAACCGGGGAGCTGTTTTTT. It yields the protein CASSLEIEGSTGELFF.

J is TRBJ1-1 and V is TRBV4-1; D is unresolved. Germline values: CDR1 MGHRA, CDR2 YSYEKL. V shed 3 bases and J shed 5 bases, with 16 bases lying between them. There are 15 residues in the CDR3. Here the CDR3 DNA reads TGCGCCAGCAGCCAGCTAACGACGGCAACAACTGAAGCTTTCTTT. This translates into CASSQLTTATTEAFF.

The rearrangement uses TRBV13 and TRBJ2-1; D is unresolved. CDR3 size: 11 residues. Trimming left V 2 bases short and J 10 bases short, with 6 bases between. Germline assignment: CDR1 PRHDT and CDR2 FYEKMQ (reference sequence). The CDR3 DNA reads as TGTGCCAGCAGCTTAAATGGGGAGCAGTTCTTC. Translating gives CASSLNGEQFF.

This rearrangement joins TRBV3-1 to TRBJ2-7; 12 nucleotides line up with TRBD2. The CDR3 is made up of 14 amino acids. Germline values: CDR1 LGHDT, CDR2 YNNKEL (reference sequence). J lost 4 bases, V lost 4 bases, and 2 bases had no gene match. Here the CDR3 DNA reads TGTGCCAGCAGCCTTGGACTAGCGGGGTACGAGCAGTACTTC. Residues: CASSLGLAGYEQYF.

The J gene is TRBJ2-2, the V gene TRBV12-3 or TRBV12-4; possibly TRBD2 for D (7 bases). V was shortened by 4 bases and J by 5 bases, with 23 bases between the two germline ends. The CDR3 length is 18 residues. CDR3 region: CASSSGGGGDGVTGELFF. The CDR3 region has the DNA TGTGCCAGCAGTTCCGGGGGAGGGGGAGATGGGGTAACCGGGGAGCTGTTTTTT.